The clone carrying this T cell receptor beta chain was recorded many times. In germline, CDR1 is LGHDT, CDR2 YNNKEL (reference sequence). The CDR3 spans 15 residues. V was trimmed by 4 bases and J by 8 bases, leaving 18 bases between them. Regions amplified from RNA transcripts were the TCR beta CDR3 regions. HTBI primers were used for first-round RT-PCR of the TCR CDR3. MiXCR, applied by TCRdb to the multiplex PCR reads, yields one record per CDR3 protein. The sample contains a few hundred thousand distinct CDR3 sequences, approximately 13% of which appear only once. This entry comes from a study of T cells in Graves' hyperthyroidism and ophthalmopathy. Exclusions: uncontrolled infection, other autoimmune disease, pregnancy, lactation.

J is TRBJ1-3 and V is TRBV3-1; maybe TRBD1 (5 bases). Sequencing was performed on blood. The sequence came from a woman younger than 30 with Graves' hyperthyroidism. The CDR3 loop is CASSPQGLPGDTIYF. As DNA, the CDR3 is TGTGCCAGCAGCCCTCAGGGTTTGCCCGGGGACACCATATATTTT.